A selection of T cell receptor beta chains follows, all from one sample in a study of shared clonotypes between healthy human individuals. Clones were sequenced by immunoSEQ multiplex PCR, and TCRdb holds only the in-frame ones, with some missing. The sample yields about 1 million clones, more than 65% seen once. The sequencing sample was made of memory CD4+ T cells sorted from blood. Receptors were obtained from a man in his late teens or twenties in good health. The CDR3 runs from the conserved cysteine through the conserved F or W. The D gene is left open where the match is weak. Not all rows give a size; the values are once, few, many and, for expanded clones, a class.

v_gene	j_gene	d_gene	abundance	CDR3nt	CDR3aa
TRBV7-3	TRBJ1-2	NA	NA	TGTGCCAGCAGCTTAGACGGGGCCGATGGCTACACCTTC	CASSLDGADGYTF
TRBV6-1	TRBJ1-1	NA	NA	TGTGCCAGCAGTGTAAACAGGGTTGAAGCTTTCTTT	CASSVNRVEAFF
TRBV7-7	TRBJ2-3	NA	NA	TGTGCTAGCAGCTTAGGGGTGGGACGAACAGATACGCAGTATTTT	CASSLGVGRTDTQYF
TRBV5-4	TRBJ1-6	NA	few	TGTGCCAGCAGCGGGGACTGGAATTCACCCCTCCACTTT	CASSGDWNSPLHF
TRBV7-2	TRBJ2-3	NA	NA	TGTGCCAGCAGCTTATCTAATGGCGATACGCAGTATTTT	CASSLSNGDTQYF
TRBV30	TRBJ2-3	TRBD1	NA	TGTGCCTGGAGAAGGGGGCATGTAGGAAGCACAGATACGCAGTATTTT	CAWRRGHVGSTDTQYF
TRBV10-3	TRBJ2-7	NA	NA	TGTGCCATCAGTGACAGCCGCTACGAGCAGTACTTC	CAISDSRYEQYF
TRBV18	TRBJ1-5	NA	NA	TGTGCCAGCTCGGGGGCCCACTCCAATCAGCCCCAGCATTTT	CASSGAHSNQPQHF
TRBV10-3	TRBJ1-1	NA	NA	TGTGCCATCAGTGAGTCGGATCCGCGGAACACTGAAGCTTTCTTT	CAISESDPRNTEAFF
TRBV2	TRBJ2-7	NA	NA	TGTGCCAGCGTCCGAGCGGCACGGGGCGAGCAGTACTTC	CASVRAARGEQYF
TRBV29-1	TRBJ2-5	TRBD2	NA	TGCAGCGTTGAATTCGGGGCGGGGGCCCAGTACTTC	CSVEFGAGAQYF
TRBV5-6	TRBJ2-7	NA	NA	TGTGCCAGCAGCGTAAGCTACGAGCAGTACTTC	CASSVSYEQYF
TRBV7-2	TRBJ1-5	NA	NA	TGTGCCAGCAGCTTAGTAGGGGGGGCTAGCAATCAGCCCCAGCATTTT	CASSLVGGASNQPQHF
TRBV7-6	TRBJ2-2	TRBD1	NA	TGTGCCAGCAGCCTGAGAGGGGGCCTGGGAACCGGGGAGCTGTTTTTT	CASSLRGGLGTGELFF
TRBV2	TRBJ2-3	NA	NA	TGTGCCAGCAGCAGCACAGATACGCAGTATTTT	CASSSTDTQYF
TRBV7-2	TRBJ2-2	TRBD2	few	TGTGCCAGCAGCTTAGTGGATCTGGCGGGAGGGTGGGAGCTGTTTTTT	CASSLVDLAGGWELFF
TRBV27	TRBJ2-7	TRBD1	few	TGTGCCAGCAGTCGGGACAGGGTTTCATCGAGCAGCCACGAGCAGTACTTC	CASSRDRVSSSSHEQYF
TRBV7-6	TRBJ1-3	TRBD1	NA	TGTGCCAGCAGGCGCCTCGGGACAGGGGGTTTATTGTCTGGAAACACCATATATTTT	CASRRLGTGGLLSGNTIYF
TRBV10-2	TRBJ1-1	NA	NA	TGCGCCAGCAGGCCAACGGGGAACACTGAAGCTTTCTTT	CASRPTGNTEAFF
TRBV19	TRBJ1-5	NA	NA	TGTGCCAGTACCGCGAAGGGTCTCGGGGCATATAGGAGCAATCAGCCCCAGCATTTT	CASTAKGLGAYRSNQPQHF
TRBV5-6	TRBJ1-1	TRBD1	NA	TGTGCCAGCAGGCGGACAGGGGGCATGAACACTGAAGCTTTCTTT	CASRRTGGMNTEAFF
TRBV27	TRBJ2-2	NA	NA	TGTGCCAGCAGTTTTTTCACCGGGGAGCTGTTTTTT	CASSFFTGELFF
TRBV28	TRBJ1-1	TRBD1	many	TGTGCCAGCAGAGGACAGGAAATCAGGAACACTGAAGCTTTCTTT	CASRGQEIRNTEAFF
TRBV11-2	TRBJ2-3	NA	NA	TGTGCCAGCAACCGGTGGGCGGGTAACACAGATACGCAGTATTTT	CASNRWAGNTDTQYF
TRBV5-6	TRBJ2-7	TRBD2	NA	TGTGCCAGCAGCTTAGCGAGCGGGGGTTTCTTCTACGAGCAGTACTTC	CASSLASGGFFYEQYF
TRBV5-1	TRBJ1-6	NA	once	TGCGCCAGCAGCTTGGACGGACGGCTTAATTCACCCCTCCACTTT	CASSLDGRLNSPLHF
TRBV10-3	TRBJ2-5	NA	once	TGTGCCATCAGTGAGTCCCCGCAGGGCCCACAAGAGACCCAGTACTTC	CAISESPQGPQETQYF
TRBV15	TRBJ2-1	NA	once	TGTGCCACCAGCAGAGAGCCGGGCAATGAGCAGTTCTTC	CATSREPGNEQFF
TRBV6-5	TRBJ2-2	TRBD1	NA	TGTGCCAGCAGTGACAGGGGGACCGGGGAGCTGTTTTTT	CASSDRGTGELFF
TRBV7-6	TRBJ1-2	NA	NA	TGTGCCAGCAGCCACGGGACTAACTATGGCTACACCTTC	CASSHGTNYGYTF
TRBV15	TRBJ2-7	TRBD2	NA	TGTGCCACCAGCAGTAGCGGGGTCCACGAGCAGTACTTC	CATSSSGVHEQYF
TRBV18	TRBJ1-5	NA	NA	TGTGCCAGCTCAGACCAATTGGGGCGGGGTTCCAATCAGCCCCAGCATTTT	CASSDQLGRGSNQPQHF
TRBV5-1	TRBJ1-3	TRBD1	NA	TGCGCCAGCAGCTTCAGCGACCCGGGACAGGGAGGAAACACCATATATTTT	CASSFSDPGQGGNTIYF
TRBV19	TRBJ1-2	TRBD1	NA	TGTGCCAGTAGTACGCGGACAGGGAGGGTCGATGGCTACACCTTC	CASSTRTGRVDGYTF
TRBV29-1	TRBJ2-7	NA	NA	TGCAGCGCTAGACAGCCCCTCTCCTACGAGCAGTACTTC	CSARQPLSYEQYF
TRBV12-5	TRBJ2-2	NA	NA	NA	CASGFQMSGELFF
TRBV7-6	TRBJ2-1	NA	few	TGTGCCAGCAGCTTTGGGGGGAGTAGCAACAATGAGCAGTTCTTC	CASSFGGSSNNEQFF